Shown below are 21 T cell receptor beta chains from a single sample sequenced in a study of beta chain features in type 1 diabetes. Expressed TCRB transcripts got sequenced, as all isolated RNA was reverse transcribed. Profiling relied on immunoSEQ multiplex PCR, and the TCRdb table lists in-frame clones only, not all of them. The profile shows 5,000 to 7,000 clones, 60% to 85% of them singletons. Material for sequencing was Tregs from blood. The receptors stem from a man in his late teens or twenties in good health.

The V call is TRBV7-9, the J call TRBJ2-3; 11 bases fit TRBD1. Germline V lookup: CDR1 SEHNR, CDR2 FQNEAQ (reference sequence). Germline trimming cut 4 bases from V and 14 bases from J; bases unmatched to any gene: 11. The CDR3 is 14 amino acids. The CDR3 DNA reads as TGTGCCAGCAGCTCCCGTCCCGGACAGGGGGCGGTGTATTTT. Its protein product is CASSSRPGQGAVYF.

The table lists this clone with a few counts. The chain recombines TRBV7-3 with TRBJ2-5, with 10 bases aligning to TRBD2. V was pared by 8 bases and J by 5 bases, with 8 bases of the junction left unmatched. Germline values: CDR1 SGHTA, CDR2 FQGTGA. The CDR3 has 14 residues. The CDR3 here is CASAIAGGVETQYF. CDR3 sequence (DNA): TGTGCCAGCGCTATAGCGGGGGGAGTGGAGACCCAGTACTTC.

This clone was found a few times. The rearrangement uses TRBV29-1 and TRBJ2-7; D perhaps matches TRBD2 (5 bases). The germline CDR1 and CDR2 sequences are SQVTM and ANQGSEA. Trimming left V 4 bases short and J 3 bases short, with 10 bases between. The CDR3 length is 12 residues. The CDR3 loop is CSVGHSDYEQYF. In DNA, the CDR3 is TGCAGCGTTGGACATAGCGACTACGAGCAGTACTTC.

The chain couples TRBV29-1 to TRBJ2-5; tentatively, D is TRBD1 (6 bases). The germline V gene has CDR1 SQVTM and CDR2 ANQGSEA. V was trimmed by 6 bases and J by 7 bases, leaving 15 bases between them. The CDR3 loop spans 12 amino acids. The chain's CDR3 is CSVQGSPGTQYF. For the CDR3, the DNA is TGCAGCGTACAGGGCTCCCCTGGGACCCAGTACTTC.

This CDR3 reads CASSQDKGGTGADTQYF. CDR3 DNA: TGCGCCAGCAGCCAAGATAAAGGCGGGACAGGGGCAGATACGCAGTATTTT. V gene TRBV4-3 combines with J gene TRBJ2-3; 10 bases fit TRBD1. V shed 0 bases and J 4 bases; nucleotides not matched to a gene: 7. This CDR3 has 17 residues. Germline V gene lookup returns CDR1 LGHNA and CDR2 YSLEER.

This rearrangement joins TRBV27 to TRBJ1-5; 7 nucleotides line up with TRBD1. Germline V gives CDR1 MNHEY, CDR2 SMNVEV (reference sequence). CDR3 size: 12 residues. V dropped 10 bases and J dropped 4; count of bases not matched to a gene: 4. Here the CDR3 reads CATRTGNQPQHF. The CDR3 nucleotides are TGTGCCACCCGGACAGGAAATCAGCCCCAGCATTTT.

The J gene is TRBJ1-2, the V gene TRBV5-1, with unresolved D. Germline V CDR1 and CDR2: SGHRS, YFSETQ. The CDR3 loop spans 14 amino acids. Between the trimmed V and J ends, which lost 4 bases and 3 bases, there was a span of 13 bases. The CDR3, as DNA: TGCGCCAGCAGCCGGGAGGGAGAGCACTATGGCTACACCTTC. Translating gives CASSREGEHYGYTF.

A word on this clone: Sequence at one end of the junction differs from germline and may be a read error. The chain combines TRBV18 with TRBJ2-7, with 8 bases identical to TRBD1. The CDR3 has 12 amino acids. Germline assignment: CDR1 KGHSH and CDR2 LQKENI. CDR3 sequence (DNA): TGCGCCAGCCCACCGGACAGGGCCGAGCAGTACTTC. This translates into CASPPDRAEQYF.

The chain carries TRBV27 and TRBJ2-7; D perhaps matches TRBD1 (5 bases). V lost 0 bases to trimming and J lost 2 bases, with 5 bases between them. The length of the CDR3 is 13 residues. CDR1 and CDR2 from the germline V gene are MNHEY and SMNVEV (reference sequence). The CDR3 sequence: CASSLSGAYEQYF. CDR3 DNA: TGTGCCAGCAGTTTATCAGGGGCCTACGAGCAGTACTTC.

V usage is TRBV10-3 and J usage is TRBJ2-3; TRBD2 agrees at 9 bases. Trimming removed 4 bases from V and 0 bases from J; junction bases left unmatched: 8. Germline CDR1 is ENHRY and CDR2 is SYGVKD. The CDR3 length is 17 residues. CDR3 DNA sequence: TGTGCCATCAGTGGTGATGGCGGGGGGGCAAGCACAGATACGCAGTATTTT. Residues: CAISGDGGGASTDTQYF.

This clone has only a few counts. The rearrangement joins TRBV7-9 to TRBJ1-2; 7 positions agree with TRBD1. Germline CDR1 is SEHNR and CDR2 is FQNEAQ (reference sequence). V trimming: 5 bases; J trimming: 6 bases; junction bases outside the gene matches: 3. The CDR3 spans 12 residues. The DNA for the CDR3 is TGTGCCAGCAGCCTTACAGGGGATGGCTACACCTTC. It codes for CASSLTGDGYTF.

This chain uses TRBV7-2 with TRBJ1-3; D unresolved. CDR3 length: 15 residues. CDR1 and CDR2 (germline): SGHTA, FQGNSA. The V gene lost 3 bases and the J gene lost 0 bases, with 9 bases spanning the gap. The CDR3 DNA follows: TGTGCCAGCAGCTTTAACACCTTCTCTGGAAACACCATATATTTT. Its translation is CASSFNTFSGNTIYF.

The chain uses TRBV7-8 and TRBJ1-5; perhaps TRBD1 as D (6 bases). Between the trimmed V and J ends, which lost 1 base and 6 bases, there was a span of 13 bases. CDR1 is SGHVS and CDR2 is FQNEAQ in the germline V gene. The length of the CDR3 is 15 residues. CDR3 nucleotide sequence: TGTGCCAGCAGCTTAGGCGGGGGCGAGGGTCAGCCCCAGCATTTT. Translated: CASSLGGGEGQPQHF. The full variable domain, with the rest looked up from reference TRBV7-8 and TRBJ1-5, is GAGVSQSPRYKVAKRGQDVALRCDPISGHVSLFWYQQALGQGPEFLTYFQNEAQLDKSGLPSDRFFAERPEGSVSTLKIQRTQQEDSAVYLCASSLGGGEGQPQHFGDGTRLSIL.

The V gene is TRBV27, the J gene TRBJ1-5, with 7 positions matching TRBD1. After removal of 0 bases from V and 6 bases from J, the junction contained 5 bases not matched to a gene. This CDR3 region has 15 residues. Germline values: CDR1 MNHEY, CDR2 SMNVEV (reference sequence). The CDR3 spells CASSLSRRTGQPQHF. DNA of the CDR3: TGTGCCAGCAGTTTATCGAGGAGGACAGGTCAGCCCCAGCATTTT.

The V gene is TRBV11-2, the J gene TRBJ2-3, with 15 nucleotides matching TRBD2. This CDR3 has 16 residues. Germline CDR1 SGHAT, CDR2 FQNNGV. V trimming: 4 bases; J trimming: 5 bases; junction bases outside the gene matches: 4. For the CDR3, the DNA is TGTGCCAGCAGCTCAGGACTAGCGGGGGGGTTAGATACGCAGTATTTT. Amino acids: CASSSGLAGGLDTQYF. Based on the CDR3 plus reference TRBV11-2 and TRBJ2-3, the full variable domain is EAGVAQSPRYKIIEKRQSVAFWCNPISGHATLYWYQQILGQGPKLLIQFQNNGVVDDSQLPKDRFSAERLKGVDSTLKIQPAKLEDSAVYLCASSSGLAGGLDTQYFGPGTRLTVL.

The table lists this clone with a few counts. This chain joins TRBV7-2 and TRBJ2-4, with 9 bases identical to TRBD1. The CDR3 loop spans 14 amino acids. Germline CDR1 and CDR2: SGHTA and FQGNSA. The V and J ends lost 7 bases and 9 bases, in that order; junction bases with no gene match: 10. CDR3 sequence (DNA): TGTGCCAGCACCCAACAGGGGGCTTTGGGCATTCAGTACTTC. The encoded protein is CASTQQGALGIQYF. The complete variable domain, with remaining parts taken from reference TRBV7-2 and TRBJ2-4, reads GAGVSQSPSNKVTEKGKDVELRCDPISGHTALYWYRQSLGQGLEFLIYFQGNSAPDKSGLPSDRFSAERTGGSVSTLTIQRTQQEDSAVYLCASTQQGALGIQYFGAGTRLSVL.

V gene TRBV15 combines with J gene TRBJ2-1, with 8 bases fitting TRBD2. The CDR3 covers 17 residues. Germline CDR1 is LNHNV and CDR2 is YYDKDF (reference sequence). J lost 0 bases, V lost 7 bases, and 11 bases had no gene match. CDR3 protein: CATMAAGAPSSYNEQFF. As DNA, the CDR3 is TGTGCCACCATGGCAGCGGGGGCCCCGAGCTCCTACAATGAGCAGTTCTTC.

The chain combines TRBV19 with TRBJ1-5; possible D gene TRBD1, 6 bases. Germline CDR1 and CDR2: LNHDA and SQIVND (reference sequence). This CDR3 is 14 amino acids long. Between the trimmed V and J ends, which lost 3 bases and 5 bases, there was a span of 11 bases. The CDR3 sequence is CASSMRQGYQPQHF. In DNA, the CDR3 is TGTGCCAGTAGTATGCGCCAGGGGTATCAGCCCCAGCATTTT.

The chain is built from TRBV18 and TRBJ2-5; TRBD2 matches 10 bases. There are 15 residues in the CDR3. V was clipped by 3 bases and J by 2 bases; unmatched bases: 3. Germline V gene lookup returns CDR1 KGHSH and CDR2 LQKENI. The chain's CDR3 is CASSPVLAGQETQYF. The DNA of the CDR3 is TGTGCCAGCTCACCCGTACTAGCGGGGCAAGAGACCCAGTACTTC. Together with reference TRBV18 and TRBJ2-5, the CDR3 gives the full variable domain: NAGVMQNPRHLVRRRGQEARLRCSPMKGHSHVYWYRQLPEEGLKFMVYLQKENIIDESGMPKERFSAEFPKEGPSILRIQQVVRGDSAAYFCASSPVLAGQETQYFGPGTRLLVL.

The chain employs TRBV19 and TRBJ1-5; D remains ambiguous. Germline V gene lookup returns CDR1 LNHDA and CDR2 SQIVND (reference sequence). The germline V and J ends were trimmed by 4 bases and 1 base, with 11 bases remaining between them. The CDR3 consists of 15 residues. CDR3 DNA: TGTGCCAGTAGTAAAAGACATTTAAGCAATCAGCCCCAGCATTTT. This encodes CASSKRHLSNQPQHF.

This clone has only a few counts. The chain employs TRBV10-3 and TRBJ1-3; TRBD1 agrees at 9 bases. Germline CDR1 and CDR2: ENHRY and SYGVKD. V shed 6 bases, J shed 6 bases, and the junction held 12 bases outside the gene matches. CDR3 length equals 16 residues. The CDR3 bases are TGTGCCATCAGGGGACAGGGTCCCGTTCCGTTAAACACCATATATTTT. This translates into CAIRGQGPVPLNTIYF.